The clone carrying this TCR beta chain was seen at least ten times. Template material for amplifying TCR beta CDR3 regions consisted of RNA transcripts. The TCR CDR3 first-round RT-PCR relied on the HTBI primer set. TCRdb passed the multiplex PCR reads through MiXCR, listing each CDR3 protein once. The sample contains under 350,000 distinct CDR3 sequences, less than 30% of which appear only once. The data were taken from a study of T cells in Graves' hyperthyroidism and ophthalmopathy. Newly diagnosed hyperthyroidism, duration under 2 months, in patients aged 18 to 65. Lactation, pregnancy, other autoimmune disease or uncontrolled infection excluded patients. The receptor's source is a man between 40 and 49 years old with Graves' hyperthyroidism that later progressed to Graves' ophthalmopathy. The source material was blood.

This chain's CDR3 is CASSIDTEAFF. Here the CDR3 DNA reads TGCGCCAGCAGCATCGACACTGAAGCTTTCTTT. V usage is TRBV5-1 and J usage is TRBJ1-1; no reliable D call. V was trimmed by 4 bases and J by 3 bases, leaving 4 bases between them. This CDR3 comprises 11 residues. The V gene's germline CDR1 is SGHRS and CDR2 YFSETQ.